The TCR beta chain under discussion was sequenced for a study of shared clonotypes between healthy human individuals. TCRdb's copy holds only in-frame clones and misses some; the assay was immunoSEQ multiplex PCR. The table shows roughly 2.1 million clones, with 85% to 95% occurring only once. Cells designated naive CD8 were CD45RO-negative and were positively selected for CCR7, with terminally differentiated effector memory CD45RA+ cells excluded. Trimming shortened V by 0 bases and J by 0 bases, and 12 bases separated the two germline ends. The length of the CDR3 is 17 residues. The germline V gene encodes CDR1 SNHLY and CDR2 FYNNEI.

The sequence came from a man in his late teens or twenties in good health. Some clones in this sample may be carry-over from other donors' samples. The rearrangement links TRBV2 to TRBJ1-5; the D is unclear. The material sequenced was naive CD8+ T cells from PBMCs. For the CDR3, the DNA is TGTGCCAGCAGTGAAGCGCTTTGGAAAGCTAGCAATCAGCCCCAGCATTTT. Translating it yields CASSEALWKASNQPQHF.